This TCR beta chain was profiled in a study of blood T cell repertoires in COVID-19. The germline gives CDR1 LNHDA, CDR2 SQIVND (reference sequence). The CDR3 consists of 13 residues. Deletions cut 4 bases from V and 7 bases from J, with 11 bases between. Original processing notes: From reference gene primer amplification, estimates of nucleated cell counts were derived. Only in-frame clones appear in the TCRdb table, and some are missing; sequencing was by immunoSEQ multiplex PCR. V, J and clone size reflect that table, while D and trimming were determined from the DNA. The sample lists 300,000 or so clones, around 86% seen once, with about 1.2% in the top ten.

The TCR was taken from a man aged 70-80 years with acute or convalescent COVID-19. Sequenced material: peripheral blood. V gene TRBV19 combines with J gene TRBJ1-5; no firm D call. The DNA for the CDR3 is TGTGCCAGTAGTAGACCCCCGGGGCAGCCCCAGCATTTT. The encoded protein is CASSRPPGQPQHF. Drawing the rest from reference TRBV19 and TRBJ1-5, the complete variable domain is DGGITQSPKYLFRKEGQNVTLSCEQNLNHDAMYWYRQDPGQGLRLIYYSQIVNDFQKGDIAEGYSVSREKKESFPLTVTSAQKNPTAFYLCASSRPPGQPQHFGDGTRLSIL.